Presented here are 2 T cell receptor beta chains from one specimen sequenced in a study of Ad26.COV2.S vaccination and SARS-CoV-2 variants. Repertoires were generated with immunoSEQ multiplex PCR, while TCRdb's copy carries only in-frame clones and drops some. This repertoire shows 350,000 to 500,000 clones, 75% to 90% found once; its top ten account for about 2.5%. Treatment described: some 20 received Ad26.COV2.S at low or high dose, single or two shots; roughly five received placebo; per-sample allocation not given. Sampling occurred on day 63 after the first vaccine or placebo injection. The sequencing here drew on peripheral blood, taken in a trial of Ad26.COV2.S vaccine versus placebo. These TCRs come from a person between 18 and 60 years old who received the Ad26.COV2.S COVID-19 vaccine or a placebo.

The gene calls are TRBV19 and TRBJ2-3, with 13 bases lining up with TRBD2. Per germline, CDR1 LNHDA and CDR2 SQIVND (reference sequence). The CDR3 consists of 15 residues. Losses at the gene ends were 10 bases for V and 2 bases for J; bases not matched to a gene: 6. CDR3 sequence reads: CATRTSGGLTDTQYF. The CDR3 DNA reads TGTGCCACCCGGACTAGCGGGGGCCTCACAGATACGCAGTATTTT.

CDR3 DNA sequence: TGCGCCAGCAGCTTGCTAGGGTCCTATAATTCACCCCTCCACTTT. The encoded protein is CASSLLGSYNSPLHF. The chain links TRBV5-1 to TRBJ1-6; D is ambiguous. CDR1 and CDR2 (germline): SGHRS, YFSETQ. V lost 1 base and J 1 base, leaving 6 bases between the germline ends. The CDR3 extends over 15 amino acids.